What follows describes a single T cell receptor (beta chain). Per the original methods: Estimated nucleated cell counts came from reference gene primer amplification. Only in-frame clones appear in the TCRdb table, and some are missing; sequencing was by immunoSEQ multiplex PCR. The V and J calls and clone size are taken from that table; D and trimming were inferred from the DNA. This table has 200,000 to 250,000 clones, roughly 88% appearing once. This record belongs to a study of blood T cell repertoires in COVID-19. Study as a whole: Some COVID-19 samples were acute and others convalescent; all came from the United States, Italy and Spain. T cells, B-cell-depleted T cells, or PBMCs provided the cDNA or gDNA that served as material.

Trimming shortened V by 0 bases and J by 6 bases, and 17 bases separated the two germline ends. The germline V gene encodes CDR1 MNHEY and CDR2 SVGEGT. The CDR3 sequence is 16 residues long. This sequence joins TRBV6-2 or TRBV6-3 and TRBJ1-2; D gene unclear. The sequence derives from a man aged 45-65 years with active or convalescent COVID-19. The sequenced sample was peripheral blood. CDR3 DNA sequence: TGTGCCAGCAGTTACTCTGGGTGGTCGGCAGGTGATGGCTACACCTTC. Amino acids: CASSYSGWSAGDGYTF.